These 12 T cell receptor beta chains were sequenced from one sample in a study of blood T cell repertoires in COVID-19. Some clones are missing from TCRdb's copy, which holds only in-frame ones; the method was immunoSEQ multiplex PCR. The repertoire includes under 200,000 clones, 65% to 85% of them detected once, and more than 7% sits in the top ten. The sample comprised peripheral blood. The receptors derive from an elderly woman with active or convalescent COVID-19.

V is TRBV19 and J is TRBJ1-4; 7 bases fit TRBD1. The CDR3 consists of 15 residues. The J segment lost 7 bases and the V segment lost 2 bases, leaving 7 bases of the junction unmatched. The germline V gene encodes CDR1 LNHDA and CDR2 SQIVND (reference sequence). The CDR3 DNA is TGTGCCAGTAGTATAACCGACAGGGATCTTGAAAAACTGTTTTTT. Its translation: CASSITDRDLEKLFF.

The chain is built from TRBV5-8 and TRBJ1-5, with D possibly TRBD1 on 5 matching bases. The V end was cut by 5 bases, the J end by 1 base, with 19 bases between. The CDR3 extends over 17 amino acids. Germline V lookup: CDR1 SGHTS, CDR2 YDEGEE. The CDR3 region is CASSTFGGGGSNQPQHF. The CDR3 nucleotides read TGTGCCAGCAGTACCTTCGGGGGTGGGGGGAGCAATCAGCCCCAGCATTTT.

The chain combines TRBV19 with TRBJ1-4, with D hard to call. The CDR3 totals 13 residues. The V end was cut by 5 bases, the J end by 8 bases, with 12 bases between. Germline V CDR1 and CDR2: LNHDA, SQIVND (reference sequence). The CDR3 coding sequence is TGTGCCAGTAGTGCCTACGAGGGAGAAAAACTGTTTTTT. This gives the protein CASSAYEGEKLFF.

The chain carries TRBV7-8 and TRBJ1-5, with D possibly matching TRBD1 (5 bases). Per the germline V gene, CDR1 is SGHVS and CDR2 is FQNEAQ. V dropped 4 bases and J dropped 1 base, with 14 bases sitting between them. This CDR3 spans 16 amino acids. CDR3 coding DNA: TGTGCCAGCAGCTCGTTGGGGCTGACAAGCAATCAGCCCCAGCATTTT. Encoded protein: CASSSLGLTSNQPQHF.

This clone occurred a few times. The chain employs TRBV27 and TRBJ1-3; 8 positions agree with TRBD1. Germline loops: CDR1 MNHEY, CDR2 SMNVEV (reference sequence). The CDR3 sequence is 17 residues long. Unmatched junction bases numbered 9, after V lost 5 bases and J lost 0 bases. The CDR3 DNA follows: TGTGCCAGCAGTACCGGGACAGGCTACCTCTCTGGAAACACCATATATTTT. It is translated as CASSTGTGYLSGNTIYF.

This clone appeared once. The rearrangement links TRBV19 to TRBJ1-6; D uncertain. The CDR3 is 16 residues long. CDR1 and CDR2 from the germline V gene are LNHDA and SQIVND (reference sequence). Trimming took off 7 bases at V and 0 bases at J, with 13 bases between the two ends. The CDR3, as DNA: TGTGCCAGTACCCTTGACCCTAGCTCCTATAATTCACCCCTCCACTTT. As protein: CASTLDPSSYNSPLHF.

This clone was observed once. V and J are TRBV4-3 and TRBJ2-7; D gene uncertain. This CDR3 is 13 amino acids long. V gave up 0 bases and J gave up 3 bases, with 6 bases separating them. Germline CDR1 and CDR2: LGHNA and YSLEER. This chain's CDR3 is CASSQEGSYEQYF. CDR3 coding DNA: TGCGCCAGCAGCCAAGAGGGCAGCTACGAGCAGTACTTC.

This chain uses TRBV27 with TRBJ1-1; the D is unclear. Between the trimmed V and J ends, which lost 10 bases and 4 bases, there was a span of 25 bases. The germline CDR1 and CDR2 sequences are MNHEY and SMNVEV (reference sequence). This CDR3 is 16 amino acids long. This CDR3 reads CATTKTAVGGGTEAFF. CDR3 sequence (DNA): TGTGCCACTACAAAGACGGCGGTAGGAGGTGGCACTGAAGCTTTCTTT.

This chain joins TRBV2 and TRBJ2-5; D is ambiguous. V was shortened by 6 bases and J by 5 bases, with 13 bases between the two germline ends. Germline V gene data show CDR1 as SNHLY and CDR2 as FYNNEI. The CDR3 has 13 residues. CDR3: CASRAPAGETQYF. CDR3 sequence (DNA): TGTGCCAGCAGGGCTCCTGCCGGGGAGACCCAGTACTTC.

V is TRBV15 and J is TRBJ2-3, with 7 nucleotides matching TRBD1. CDR1 LNHNV and CDR2 YYDKDF come from the germline V gene (reference sequence). This CDR3 is built from 14 residues. V was clipped by 8 bases and J by 1 base; unmatched bases: 6. CDR3 protein: CATARQGGTDTQYF. CDR3 DNA sequence: TGTGCCACCGCGAGACAGGGCGGCACAGATACGCAGTATTTT.

This chain uses TRBV28 with TRBJ2-7; 11 bases match TRBD2. Germline V gene data show CDR1 as MDHEN and CDR2 as SYDVKM. The junction had 10 bases not matched to a gene; V was cut back by 1 base and J by 2 bases. The CDR3 consists of 18 residues. The CDR3 here is CASSLLSSGGTTTYEQYF. CDR3 nucleotide sequence: TGTGCCAGCAGTTTATTGTCTAGCGGGGGGACTACTACCTACGAGCAGTACTTC.

The V and J genes are TRBV6-2 or TRBV6-3 and TRBJ2-7; tentatively, D is TRBD1 (6 bases). The CDR3 is made up of 13 amino acids. Germline assignment: CDR1 MNHEY and CDR2 SVGEGT. The V and J ends lost 5 bases and 3 bases respectively, with 11 bases between them. The CDR3 nucleotides read TGTGCCAGCAGTGATCTGGACAGCTACGAGCAGTACTTC. It encodes CASSDLDSYEQYF.